The clone carrying this TCR beta chain has at least ten counts. This specimen belongs to a study of neurological immune-mediated disorders. TCRdb independently ran MiXCR on the 5' RACE reads; one entry per CDR3 protein. The sample shows roughly 66,000 distinct CDR3 sequences, under 5.5% of them seen only once. The CDR3 runs 16 residues. V gave up 6 bases and J gave up 3 bases; unmatched junction bases: 11. CDR1 and CDR2 from the germline V gene are MGHRA and YSYEKL. The source of this sequence is a woman in her 70s with multiple sclerosis. The V call is TRBV4-1, the J call TRBJ2-1, with TRBD1 matching over 7 bases. Sequenced sample: PBMCs. DNA of the CDR3: TGCGCCAGCAGACCCTATACGGGACAGTTCTACAATGAGCAGTTCTTC. Residues: CASRPYTGQFYNEQFF.